Here is one T cell receptor (beta chain) with its context. Its antigen is unknown. This sample was included in a study of CD8+ T cells in alopecia areata. Study observations and caveats: Patients shared TCRs less clearly than mice did, possibly for HLA-related reasons.

cDNA prepared by RNA extraction and subsequent reverse transcription served as the template for sequencing. The table came from immunoSEQ multiplex PCR; TCRdb's copy has only in-frame clones and leaves some out. Among over 25,000 clones listed, 60% to 85% were seen once. Researchers gathered lesional scalp punch biopsies and peripheral blood from patients with alopecia areata. CD4+ and CD8+ T cells were sorted from PBMCs stained for CD3, CD4 and CD8. Sequenced input: NKG2D-low CD8+ T cells sorted from blood. This sequence was found in a human donor with alopecia areata.

The CDR3 DNA reads as TGTGCCTGGAAACCTTTGGAGACCTTACCAAACACTGAAGCTTTCTTT. Residues: CAWKPLETLPNTEAFF. The chain joins TRBV30 to TRBJ1-1; D is undetermined. The germline CDR1 and CDR2 sequences are GTSNPN and SVGIG (reference sequence). The CDR3 consists of 16 residues. Trimming took 4 bases from V and 2 from J, leaving 20 bases between them.